The clone carrying this TCR beta chain was seen more than once but under ten times. Its antigen remains unidentified. The data originate from a study of cytomegalovirus exposure and HLA in healthy donors. Broader study findings: In the analysis, some V segments, TRBV6-2 and TRBV6-3 included, were excluded as indistinguishable.

Germline CDR1 reads SGHVS; CDR2 reads FQNEAQ. Trimming left V 2 bases short and J 0 bases short, with 10 bases between. This CDR3 comprises 15 residues. Use of 60 Vbeta and 13 Jbeta primers characterized the PCR. Sequenced by immunoSEQ multiplex PCR; TCRdb stores in-frame clones only, minus some. The sample gives over 150,000 clones, about 75% of which show up once; around 4.7% is in the top ten. Sample: PBMCs. This chain connects TRBV7-8 to TRBJ1-1, with a tentative D call TRBD1 (5 bases). The receptor was derived from a male donor in good health and CMV-seronegative. CDR3 region: CASSLSDSMNTEAFF. In DNA form, the CDR3 reads TGTGCCAGCAGCTTATCCGACAGCATGAACACTGAAGCTTTCTTT.